This TCR beta chain originates from a study of T cell responses to AZD1222 COVID-19 vaccine. Findings of the study overall: The breadth and depth of Spike-specific TCRs increased once two AZD1222 doses had been given. The CD4 TCRs associated with vaccination extended across spike and predominated at 160-218 and 743-854.

With regard to this clone: The antigen remains undetermined.

Germline V gene sequence: CDR1 DFQATT, CDR2 SNEGSKA (reference sequence). There are 11 residues in the CDR3. V was shortened by 2 bases and J by 3 bases, with 1 base between the two germline ends. Repertoires were generated with immunoSEQ multiplex PCR, while TCRdb's copy carries only in-frame clones and drops some. The sample lists 20,000 or so clones, 75% to 85% occurring once. Second-dose intervals near 4 or 12 weeks were combined. This clonotype was obtained from an adult who received the AZD1222 COVID-19 vaccine. The V gene is TRBV20-1, the J gene TRBJ2-2; D unresolved. Sequenced material: peripheral blood, taken 28 days after the second AZD1222 dose. CDR3 DNA: TGCAGTGCTAGATACACCGGGGAGCTGTTTTTT. Amino acid sequence: CSARYTGELFF.